These 12 T cell receptor beta chains were all obtained from the same sample, sequenced in a study of beta chain features in type 1 diabetes. Expressed TCRB transcripts were sequenced after all isolated RNA was converted to cDNA. The assay was immunoSEQ multiplex PCR, and TCRdb's table has in-frame clones only and misses some. The data show more than 100,000 clones, 16% seen once. The antigens of these receptors remain unknown. Regarding the study as a whole: Type 1 diabetes patients had TCRB CDR3s that were shorter (moderately but significantly so) in all four CD4+ subsets.

Sequenced material: central memory CD4+ T cells from blood. These receptors were obtained from a man aged 30-40 years with type 1 diabetes.

This clone occurred a few times. The chain carries TRBV5-4 and TRBJ2-3; D is unresolved. The CDR3 spans 15 residues. The germline gives CDR1 SGHNT, CDR2 YYREEE (reference sequence). V lost 0 bases and J 0 bases, leaving 8 bases between the germline ends. In DNA form, the CDR3 reads TGTGCCAGCAGCTTGGATTACGGGAGCACAGATACGCAGTATTTT. Translating gives CASSLDYGSTDTQYF.

The gene calls are TRBV6-5 and TRBJ2-7; possibly TRBD1 for D (6 bases). Trimming pared 3 bases from V and 7 bases from J, leaving 7 bases between. The CDR3 totals 11 residues. CDR1 is MNHEY and CDR2 is SVGAGI in the germline V gene. This chain's CDR3 is CASSYGTEQYF. CDR3 nucleotide sequence: TGTGCCAGCAGTTATGGGACAGAGCAGTACTTC.

This clone was seen a handful of times. The V call is TRBV7-9, the J call TRBJ2-3; no reliable D call. V was trimmed by 6 bases and J by 4 bases, leaving 8 bases between them. Germline loops: CDR1 SEHNR, CDR2 FQNEAQ (reference sequence). This CDR3 has 12 amino acids. This chain's CDR3 is CASSSEADTQYF. DNA for the CDR3: TGTGCCAGCAGTTCCGAGGCAGATACGCAGTATTTT.

The rearrangement joins TRBV7-2 to TRBJ1-2; TRBD1 is a possible D gene (5 bases). Germline CDR1 is SGHTA and CDR2 is FQGNSA. V gave up 0 bases and J gave up 5 bases, with 13 bases separating them. The CDR3 loop spans 15 amino acids. CDR3 protein: CASSLAIGREYGYTF. As DNA, the CDR3 is TGTGCCAGCAGCTTAGCGATCGGCAGGGAATATGGCTACACCTTC.

This clone was detected many times. V and J are TRBV10-3 and TRBJ1-4, with a possible D match to TRBD1 (5 bases). The germline V and J ends were trimmed by 4 bases and 3 bases, with 9 bases remaining between them. Germline assignment: CDR1 ENHRY and CDR2 SYGVKD. This CDR3 contains 14 residues. CDR3: CAISVSGSNEKLFF. As DNA, the CDR3 is TGTGCCATCAGTGTTTCAGGGTCTAATGAAAAACTGTTTTTT.

The CDR3 DNA reads as TGTGCCAGCAGCCAAGATTCGGGGAGATTGGACTATGGCTACACCTTC. This translates into CASSQDSGRLDYGYTF. V is TRBV4-2 and J is TRBJ1-2; the D is unclear. The germline V and J ends were trimmed by 0 bases and 3 bases, with 14 bases remaining between them. The CDR3 extends over 16 amino acids. Germline V CDR1 and CDR2: LGHNA, YNFKEQ.

This clone appeared many times. This chain uses TRBV14 with TRBJ2-6, with D uncertain. The V gene lost 0 bases and the J gene lost 17 bases, with 8 bases spanning the gap. The CDR3 is 11 residues long. Germline V gives CDR1 SGHDN, CDR2 FVKESK. CDR3 residues: CASSQEKVMTF. The CDR3 nucleotides are TGTGCCAGCAGCCAAGAAAAAGTTATGACTTTC.

This clone was counted between two and nine times. The gene calls are TRBV4-1 and TRBJ1-3; D unresolved. This CDR3 contains 15 residues. CDR1 and CDR2 from the germline V gene are MGHRA and YSYEKL. Trimming cost V 1 base and J 0 bases, with 7 bases left between them. CDR3 sequence: CASSQGMSSGNTIYF. As DNA, the CDR3 is TGCGCCAGCAGCCAAGGGATGAGCTCTGGAAACACCATATATTTT.

This clone was counted a few times. The chain recombines TRBV7-2 with TRBJ1-2; no clear D. Between the trimmed V and J ends, which lost 5 bases and 1 base, there was a span of 8 bases. The CDR3 contains 13 residues. The germline V gene encodes CDR1 SGHTA and CDR2 FQGNSA. The CDR3 coding sequence is TGTGCCAGCAGCCTTGGCCTTAACTATGGCTACACCTTC. This translates into CASSLGLNYGYTF.

The rearrangement uses TRBV7-3 and TRBJ2-2; D gene uncertain. Germline lookup yields CDR1 SGHTA and CDR2 FQGTGA. Trimming took 1 base from V and 3 from J, leaving 9 bases between them. The CDR3 covers 15 residues. This chain's CDR3 is CASSLNGEHTGELFF. As DNA, the CDR3 is TGTGCCAGCAGCTTAAATGGGGAACACACCGGGGAGCTGTTTTTT.

This clone was counted only a few times. J is TRBJ2-3 and V is TRBV2, with D perhaps TRBD1 or TRBD2 (5 bases each). Per germline, CDR1 SNHLY and CDR2 FYNNEI. CDR3 length: 13 amino acids. V was shortened by 4 bases and J by 5 bases, with 10 bases between the two germline ends. CDR3 in amino acids: CASSGQGEDTQYF. CDR3 nucleotide sequence: TGTGCCAGCAGTGGGCAGGGAGAAGATACGCAGTATTTT.

V gene TRBV14 combines with J gene TRBJ2-5; D not resolved. CDR1 SGHDN and CDR2 FVKESK come from the germline V gene. The CDR3 covers 18 residues. V shed 5 bases and J shed 2 bases, with 24 bases lying between them. DNA of the CDR3: TGTGCCAGCAGCGACCCAGCCTCAGGTCAACACTTACAAGAGACCCAGTACTTC. Translated, it gives CASSDPASGQHLQETQYF.